Listed below are T cell receptor beta chains from one sample, sequenced in a study of PD-1 blockade in classical Hodgkin lymphoma. Repertoires were generated with immunoSEQ multiplex PCR, while TCRdb's copy carries only in-frame clones and drops some. The sample holds about 21,000 clones, around 76% seen once. The sequencing used peripheral blood mononuclear cells (PBMCs), collected before the fourth cycle of nivolumab. The receptors here all came from a human donor with classical Hodgkin lymphoma. The CDR3 runs from the conserved cysteine through the conserved F or W.

J,V,CDR3
TRBJ2-3,TRBV6-6,CASSYYLQGGMNTQYF
TRBJ2-4,TRBV11-2,CASSRLGLAKNIQYF
TRBJ2-3,TRBV4-3,CASSQDKTGLEDTQYF
TRBJ2-7,TRBV2,CASRGSDTNSPSYEQYF
TRBJ2-1,TRBV6-6,CASSSGLAERGNEQFF
TRBJ1-1,TRBV30,CAWRGGGNTEAFF
TRBJ2-7,TRBV7-6,CASSLVSPSGSNSYEQYF
TRBJ2-7,TRBV6-5,CASKPGGTVGEQYF
TRBJ1-4,TRBV6-5,CASSYSSPEEEKLFF
TRBJ1-2,TRBV29-1,CSVHGPTYTF
TRBJ1-2,TRBV5-1,CASSDRAGGNYGYTF
TRBJ2-3,TRBV25-1,CASSEEGPNTDTQYF
TRBJ2-3,TRBV6-5,CASSRGGESTDTQYF
TRBJ2-5,TRBV2,CASSEIRTGVKTQYF
TRBJ2-3,TRBV10-1,CASSGGLTDTQYF
TRBJ1-6,TRBV2,CASSDGGLRSPLHF
TRBJ2-3,TRBV19,CASSSGQPWVGPDTQYF
TRBJ1-2,TRBV11-2,CASSLVQGYGYTF
TRBJ1-1,TRBV28,CASSQMGRHRGTFF
TRBJ2-3,TRBV29-1,CSVGLRGTATDTQYF
TRBJ1-1,TRBV21-1,CASSVSIDTIRTEAFF
TRBJ1-3,TRBV19,CASSMGGTGNTIYF
TRBJ1-4,TRBV7-8,CASSLVIGVKMNEKLFF
TRBJ2-4,TRBV19,CASSILGQKNIQYF
TRBJ1-1,TRBV2,CASRLDSNTEAFF
TRBJ2-1,TRBV11-2,CASSPGPNQYSEQFF
TRBJ2-2,TRBV18,CASSQVGTGTTGELFF
TRBJ2-7,TRBV19,CASSRGLAGGGYEQYF
TRBJ2-2,TRBV21-1,CASHWGAAGELFF
TRBJ1-6,TRBV19,CASSIAPWGANNSPLHF
TRBJ1-5,TRBV5-1,CASSSGGDQPQHF
TRBJ2-1,TRBV5-5,CASSLAGTPEQFF
TRBJ2-3,TRBV11-2,CASRDRQGSTDTQYF
TRBJ1-1,TRBV9,CASSSGDGEAFF
TRBJ2-5,TRBV5-8,CASSRTSGNLKTQYF
TRBJ1-6,TRBV19,CASSASGQKKSNSPLHF
TRBJ1-5,TRBV19,CASRDRGFPGQPQHF
TRBJ1-5,TRBV7-2,CASSLAGVSNQPQHF